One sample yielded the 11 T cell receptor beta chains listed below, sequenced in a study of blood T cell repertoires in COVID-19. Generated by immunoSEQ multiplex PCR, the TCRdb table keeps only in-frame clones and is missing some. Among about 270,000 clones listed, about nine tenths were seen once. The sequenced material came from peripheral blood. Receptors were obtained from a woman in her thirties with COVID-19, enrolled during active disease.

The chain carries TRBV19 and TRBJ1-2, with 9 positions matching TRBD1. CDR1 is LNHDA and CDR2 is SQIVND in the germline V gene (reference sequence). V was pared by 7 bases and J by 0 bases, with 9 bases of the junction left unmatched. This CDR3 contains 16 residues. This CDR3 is CASIDTGGSTNYGYTF. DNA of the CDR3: TGTGCCAGTATTGATACAGGGGGCTCCACTAACTATGGCTACACCTTC.

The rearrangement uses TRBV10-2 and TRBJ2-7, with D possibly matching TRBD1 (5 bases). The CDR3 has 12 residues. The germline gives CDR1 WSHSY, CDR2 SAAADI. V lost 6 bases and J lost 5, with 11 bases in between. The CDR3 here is CASSQGSHEQYF. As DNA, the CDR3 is TGCGCCAGCAGCCAGGGTTCACACGAGCAGTACTTC.

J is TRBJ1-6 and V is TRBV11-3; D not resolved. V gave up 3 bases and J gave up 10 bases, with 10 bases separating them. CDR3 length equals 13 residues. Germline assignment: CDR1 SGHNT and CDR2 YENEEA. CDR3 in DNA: TGTGCCAGCAGCTTTCACAGCAGGTCACCCCTCCACTTT. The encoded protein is CASSFHSRSPLHF.

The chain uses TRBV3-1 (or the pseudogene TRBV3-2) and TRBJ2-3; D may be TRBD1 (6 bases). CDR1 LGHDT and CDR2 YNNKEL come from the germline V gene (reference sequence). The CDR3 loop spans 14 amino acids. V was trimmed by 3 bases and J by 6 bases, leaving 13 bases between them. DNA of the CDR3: TGTGCCAGCAGCCACAGGGGCCAAGGGGATACGCAGTATTTT. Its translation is CASSHRGQGDTQYF.

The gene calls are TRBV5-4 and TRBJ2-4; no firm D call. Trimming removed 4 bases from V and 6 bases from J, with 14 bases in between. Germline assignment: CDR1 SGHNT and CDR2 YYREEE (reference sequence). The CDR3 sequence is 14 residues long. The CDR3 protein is CASSQLTAPNIQYF. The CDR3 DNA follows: TGTGCCAGCAGCCAACTAACGGCCCCAAACATTCAGTACTTC.

CDR3 sequence (DNA): TGCGCCAGCAGCCAAGCTTCAGGACAGGGGCAAGGGGAGCTGTTTTTT. Translated, it gives CASSQASGQGQGELFF. The chain combines TRBV4-1 with TRBJ2-2; TRBD1 matches at 9 bases. V dropped 1 base and J dropped 8; count of bases not matched to a gene: 8. CDR1 and CDR2 from the germline V gene are MGHRA and YSYEKL. This CDR3 has 16 amino acids.

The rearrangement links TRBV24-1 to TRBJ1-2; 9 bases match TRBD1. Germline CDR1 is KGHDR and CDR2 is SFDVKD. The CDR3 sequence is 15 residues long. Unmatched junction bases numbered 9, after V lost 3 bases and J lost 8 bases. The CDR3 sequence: CATSDPGQGFFGYTF. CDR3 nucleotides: TGTGCCACCAGTGATCCGGGACAGGGTTTTTTCGGCTACACCTTC.

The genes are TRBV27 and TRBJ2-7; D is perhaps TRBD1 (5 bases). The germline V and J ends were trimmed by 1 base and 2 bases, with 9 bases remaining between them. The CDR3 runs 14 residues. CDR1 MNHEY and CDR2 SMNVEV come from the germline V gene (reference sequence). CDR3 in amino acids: CASSLFFRAYEQYF. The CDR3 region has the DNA TGTGCCAGCAGTTTATTTTTCAGGGCCTACGAGCAGTACTTC.

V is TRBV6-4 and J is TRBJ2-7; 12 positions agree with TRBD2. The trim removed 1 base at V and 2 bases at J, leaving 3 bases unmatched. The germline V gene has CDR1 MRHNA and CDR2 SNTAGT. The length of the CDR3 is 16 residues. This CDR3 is CASSDCRLAGAYEQYF. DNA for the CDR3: TGTGCCAGCAGTGACTGCAGACTAGCGGGGGCCTACGAGCAGTACTTC.

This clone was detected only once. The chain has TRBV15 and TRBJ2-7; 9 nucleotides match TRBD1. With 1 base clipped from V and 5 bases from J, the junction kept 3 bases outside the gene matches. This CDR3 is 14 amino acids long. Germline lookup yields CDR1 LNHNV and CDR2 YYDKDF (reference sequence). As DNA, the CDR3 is TGTGCCACCAGCAGAGCTACAGGGGGCGACGAGCAGTACTTC. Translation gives CATSRATGGDEQYF.

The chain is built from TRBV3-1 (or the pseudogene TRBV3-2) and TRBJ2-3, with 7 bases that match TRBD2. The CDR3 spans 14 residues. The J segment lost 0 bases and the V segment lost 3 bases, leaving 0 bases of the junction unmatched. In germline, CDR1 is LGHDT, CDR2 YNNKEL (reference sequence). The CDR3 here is CASSQGGSTDTQYF. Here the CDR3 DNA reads TGTGCCAGCAGCCAGGGGGGGAGCACAGATACGCAGTATTTT.